Here is one TCR beta chain with its context. Its matching antigen is unknown. V trimming: 4 bases; J trimming: 6 bases; junction bases outside the gene matches: 0. The germline gives CDR1 MNHEY, CDR2 SVGAGI. CDR3 length equals 13 residues. Primers for the PCR totalled 60 Vbeta and 13 Jbeta. Measured with immunoSEQ multiplex PCR; TCRdb has only the in-frame clones, and not every one. Of 140,000 to 150,000 clones in the sample, 77% were seen once. These data come from a study of cytomegalovirus exposure and HLA in healthy donors. For the study at large: HLA-typed donors were the source of around 80 million unique TCRs, which an early data release held.

Findings and limits, study-wide: What a later analysis reportedly showed was that an Asian-associated ancestry cluster had fewer N-insertions than the approximately 700-donor mean.

The TCR sequence derives from a male donor in good health and CMV-seronegative. This chain connects TRBV6-5 to TRBJ2-3, with 11 positions matching TRBD2. Sequenced sample: PBMCs. The DNA of the CDR3 is TGTGCCAGCAGTTTAGCGGGGGGGGATACGCAGTATTTT. Amino acid sequence: CASSLAGGDTQYF.